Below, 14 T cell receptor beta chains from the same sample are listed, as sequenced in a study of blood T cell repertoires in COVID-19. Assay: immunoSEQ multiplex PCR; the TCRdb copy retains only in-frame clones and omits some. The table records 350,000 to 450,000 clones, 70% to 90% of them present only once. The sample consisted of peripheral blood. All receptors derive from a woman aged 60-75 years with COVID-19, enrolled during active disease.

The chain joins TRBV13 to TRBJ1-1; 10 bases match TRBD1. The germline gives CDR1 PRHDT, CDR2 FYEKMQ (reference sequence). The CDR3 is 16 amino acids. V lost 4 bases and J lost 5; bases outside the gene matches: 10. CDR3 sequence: CASSSPTGGRWTEAFF. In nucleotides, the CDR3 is TGTGCCAGCAGCTCCCCGACAGGGGGCAGATGGACTGAAGCTTTCTTT.

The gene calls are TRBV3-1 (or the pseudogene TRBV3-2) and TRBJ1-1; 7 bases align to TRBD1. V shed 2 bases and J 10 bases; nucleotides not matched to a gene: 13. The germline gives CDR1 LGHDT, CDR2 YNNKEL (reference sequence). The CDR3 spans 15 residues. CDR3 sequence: CASSQYEFRQGGAFF. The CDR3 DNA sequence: TGTGCCAGCAGCCAATATGAATTCCGACAGGGTGGAGCTTTCTTT.

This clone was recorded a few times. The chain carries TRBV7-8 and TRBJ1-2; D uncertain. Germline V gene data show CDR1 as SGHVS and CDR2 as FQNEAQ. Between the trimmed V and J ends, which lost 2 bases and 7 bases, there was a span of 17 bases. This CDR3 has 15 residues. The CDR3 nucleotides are TGTGCCAGCAGCTTAAGGAACGTACTAGGAGGTGGCTACACCTTC. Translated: CASSLRNVLGGGYTF.

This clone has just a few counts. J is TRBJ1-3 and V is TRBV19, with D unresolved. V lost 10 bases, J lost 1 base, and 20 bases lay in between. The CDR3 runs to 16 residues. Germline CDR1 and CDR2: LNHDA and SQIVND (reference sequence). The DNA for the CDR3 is TGTGCCACCGCCTACGGGAGGGCACAATCTGGAAACACCATATATTTT. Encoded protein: CATAYGRAQSGNTIYF.

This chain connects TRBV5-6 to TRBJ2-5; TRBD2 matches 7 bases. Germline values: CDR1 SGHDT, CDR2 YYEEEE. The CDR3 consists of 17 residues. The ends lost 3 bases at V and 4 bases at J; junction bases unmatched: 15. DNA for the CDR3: TGTGCCAGCAGCTCGGGCGGCGGGGGAAGGGGTCGAGAGACCCAGTACTTC. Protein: CASSSGGGGRGRETQYF.

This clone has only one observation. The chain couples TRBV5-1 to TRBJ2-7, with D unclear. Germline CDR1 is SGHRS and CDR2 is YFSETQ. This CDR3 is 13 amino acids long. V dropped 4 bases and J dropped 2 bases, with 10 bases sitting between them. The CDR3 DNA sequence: TGCGCCAGCAGCCCCGGGTCCCCCTACGAGCAGTACTTC. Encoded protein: CASSPGSPYEQYF.

CDR3 nucleotides: TGTGCCAGCAGCCGAGACCACGGGGGGAATAACTATGGCTACACCTTC. Translated: CASSRDHGGNNYGYTF. The chain couples TRBV3-1 (or the pseudogene TRBV3-2) to TRBJ1-2; tentative D call: TRBD1 (5 bases). CDR1 and CDR2 from the germline V gene are LGHDT and YNNKEL (reference sequence). The CDR3 extends over 16 amino acids. V was clipped by 4 bases and J by 1 base, with 16 bases between them.

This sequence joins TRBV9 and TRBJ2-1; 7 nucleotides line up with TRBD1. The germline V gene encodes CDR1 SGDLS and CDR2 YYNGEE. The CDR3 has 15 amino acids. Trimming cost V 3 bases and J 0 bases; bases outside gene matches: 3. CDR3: CASSGQGNSYNEQFF. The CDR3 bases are TGTGCCAGCAGCGGACAGGGCAACTCCTACAATGAGCAGTTCTTC.

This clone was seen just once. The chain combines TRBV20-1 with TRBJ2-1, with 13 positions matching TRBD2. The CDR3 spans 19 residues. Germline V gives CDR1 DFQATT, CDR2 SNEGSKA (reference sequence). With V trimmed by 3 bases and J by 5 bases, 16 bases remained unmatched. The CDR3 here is CSASPGLAGTGGTHNEQFF. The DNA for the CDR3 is TGCAGTGCTAGTCCGGGACTAGCGGGAACGGGGGGAACCCACAATGAGCAGTTCTTC.

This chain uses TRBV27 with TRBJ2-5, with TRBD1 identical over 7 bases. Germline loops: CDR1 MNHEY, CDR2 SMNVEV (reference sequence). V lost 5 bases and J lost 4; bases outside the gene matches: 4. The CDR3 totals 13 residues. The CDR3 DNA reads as TGTGCCAGCAGTGTAAACAGGGGAGAGACCCAGTACTTC. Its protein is CASSVNRGETQYF.

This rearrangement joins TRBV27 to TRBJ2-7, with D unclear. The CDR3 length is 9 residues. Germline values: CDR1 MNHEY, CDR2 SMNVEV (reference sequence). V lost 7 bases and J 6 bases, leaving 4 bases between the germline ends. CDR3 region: CASKSEQYF. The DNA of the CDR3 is TGTGCCAGCAAGAGCGAGCAGTACTTC.

In nucleotides, the CDR3 is TGTGCCAGCAGCCAAGATATTAGCTATGGCTACACCTTC. Its protein product is CASSQDISYGYTF. The rearrangement joins TRBV14 to TRBJ1-2, with D unclear. Per the germline V gene, CDR1 is SGHDN and CDR2 is FVKESK. The V gene lost 0 bases and the J gene lost 4 bases, with 6 bases spanning the gap. The CDR3 spans 13 residues.

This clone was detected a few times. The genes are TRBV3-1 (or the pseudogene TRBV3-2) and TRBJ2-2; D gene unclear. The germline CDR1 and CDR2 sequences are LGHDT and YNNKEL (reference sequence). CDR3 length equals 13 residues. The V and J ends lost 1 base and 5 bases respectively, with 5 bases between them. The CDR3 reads CASSQAATGELFF. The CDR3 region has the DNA TGTGCCAGCAGCCAAGCAGCGACCGGGGAGCTGTTTTTT.

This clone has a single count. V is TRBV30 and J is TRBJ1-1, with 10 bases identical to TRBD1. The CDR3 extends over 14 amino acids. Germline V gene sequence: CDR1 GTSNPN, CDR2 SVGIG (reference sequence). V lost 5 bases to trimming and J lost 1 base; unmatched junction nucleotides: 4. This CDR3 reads CAWGTGAGNTEAFF. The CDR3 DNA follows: TGTGCCTGGGGGACAGGGGCAGGGAACACTGAAGCTTTCTTT.